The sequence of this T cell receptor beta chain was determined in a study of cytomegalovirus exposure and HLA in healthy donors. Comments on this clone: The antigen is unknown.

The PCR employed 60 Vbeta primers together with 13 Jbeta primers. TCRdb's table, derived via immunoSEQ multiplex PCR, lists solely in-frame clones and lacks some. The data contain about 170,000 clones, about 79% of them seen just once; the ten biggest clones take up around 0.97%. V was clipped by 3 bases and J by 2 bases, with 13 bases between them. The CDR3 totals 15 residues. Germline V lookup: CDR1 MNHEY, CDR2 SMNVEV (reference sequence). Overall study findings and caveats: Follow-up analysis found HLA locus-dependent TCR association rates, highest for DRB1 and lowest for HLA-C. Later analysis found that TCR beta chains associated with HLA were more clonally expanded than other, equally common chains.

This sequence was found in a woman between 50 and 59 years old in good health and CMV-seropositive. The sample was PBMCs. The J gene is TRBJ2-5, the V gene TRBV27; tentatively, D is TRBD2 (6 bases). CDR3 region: CASSFVGGGQETQYF. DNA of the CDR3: TGTGCCAGCAGTTTTGTGGGGGGAGGACAAGAGACCCAGTACTTC.